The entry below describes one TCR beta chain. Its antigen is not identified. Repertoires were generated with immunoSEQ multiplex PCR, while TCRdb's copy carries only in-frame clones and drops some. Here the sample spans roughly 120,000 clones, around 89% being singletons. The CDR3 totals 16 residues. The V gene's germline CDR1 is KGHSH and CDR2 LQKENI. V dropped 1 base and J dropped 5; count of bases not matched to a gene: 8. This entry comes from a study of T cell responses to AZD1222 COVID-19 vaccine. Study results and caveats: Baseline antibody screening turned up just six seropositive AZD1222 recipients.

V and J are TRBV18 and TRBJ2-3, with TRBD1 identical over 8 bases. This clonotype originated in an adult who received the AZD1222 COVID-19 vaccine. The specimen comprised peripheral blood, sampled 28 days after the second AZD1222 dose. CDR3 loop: CASSPRRTGNKDTQYF. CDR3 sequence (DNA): TGTGCCAGCTCACCACGTAGGACAGGGAATAAAGATACGCAGTATTTT. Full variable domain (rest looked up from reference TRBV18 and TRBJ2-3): NAGVMQNPRHLVRRRGQEARLRCSPMKGHSHVYWYRQLPEEGLKFMVYLQKENIIDESGMPKERFSAEFPKEGPSILRIQQVVRGDSAAYFCASSPRRTGNKDTQYFGPGTRLTVL.